The entry below gives a single T cell receptor beta chain sequence along with its context. The data were taken from a study of blood T cell repertoires in COVID-19. Seattle cases were enrolled at active infection and followed longitudinally. The data were produced by immunoSEQ multiplex PCR, yet TCRdb's version contains in-frame clones alone and is incomplete. The sample comprises around 120,000 clones, 90% of which are singletons, and about 4.6% rests with the top ten. Trimming left V 4 bases short and J 6 bases short, with 14 bases between. The CDR3 length is 14 residues. Germline-derived CDR1 and CDR2 are SGHNT and YYREEE (reference sequence).

The V and J genes are TRBV5-4 and TRBJ2-1; possible D gene TRBD2, 5 bases. The sequenced sample was peripheral blood. The source of this sequence is a man aged 55-75 years with COVID-19, enrolled during active disease. Written as DNA, the CDR3 is TGTGCCAGCAGCGTACCCCTAGCCGGCAATGAGCAGTTCTTC. Amino acid sequence: CASSVPLAGNEQFF.